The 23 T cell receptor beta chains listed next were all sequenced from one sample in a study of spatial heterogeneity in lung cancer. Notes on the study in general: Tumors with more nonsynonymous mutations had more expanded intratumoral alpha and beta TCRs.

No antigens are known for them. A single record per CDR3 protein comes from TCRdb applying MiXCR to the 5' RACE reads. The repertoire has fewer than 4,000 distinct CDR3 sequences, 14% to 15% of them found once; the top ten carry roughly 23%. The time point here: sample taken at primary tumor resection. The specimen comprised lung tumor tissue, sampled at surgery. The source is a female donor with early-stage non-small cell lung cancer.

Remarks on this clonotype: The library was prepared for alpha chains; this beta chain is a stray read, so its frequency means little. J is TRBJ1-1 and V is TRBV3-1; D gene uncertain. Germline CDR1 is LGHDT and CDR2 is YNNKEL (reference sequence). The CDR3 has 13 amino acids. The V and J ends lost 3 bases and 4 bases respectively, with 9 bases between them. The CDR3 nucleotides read TGTGCCAGCAGCCATGATGGTGGCACTGAAGCTTTCTTT. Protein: CASSHDGGTEAFF.

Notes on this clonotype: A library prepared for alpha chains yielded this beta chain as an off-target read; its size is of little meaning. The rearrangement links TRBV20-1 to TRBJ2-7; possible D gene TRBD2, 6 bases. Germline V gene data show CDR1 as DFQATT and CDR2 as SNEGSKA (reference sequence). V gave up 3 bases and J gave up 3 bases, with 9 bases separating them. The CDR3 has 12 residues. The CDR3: CSASRTIYEQYF. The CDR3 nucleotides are TGCAGTGCTAGTCGGACTATCTACGAGCAGTACTTC.

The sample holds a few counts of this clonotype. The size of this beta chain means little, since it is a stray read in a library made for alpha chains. The CDR3 region is CSASSLNRGNQPQHF. The CDR3 nucleotides are TGCAGTGCTTCCTCCTTAAACAGGGGCAATCAGCCCCAGCATTTT. This sequence joins TRBV20-1 and TRBJ1-5; D is possibly TRBD1 (6 bases). Germline lookup yields CDR1 DFQATT and CDR2 SNEGSKA (reference sequence). This CDR3 has 15 residues. Trimming cost V 5 bases and J 2 bases, with 16 bases left between them.

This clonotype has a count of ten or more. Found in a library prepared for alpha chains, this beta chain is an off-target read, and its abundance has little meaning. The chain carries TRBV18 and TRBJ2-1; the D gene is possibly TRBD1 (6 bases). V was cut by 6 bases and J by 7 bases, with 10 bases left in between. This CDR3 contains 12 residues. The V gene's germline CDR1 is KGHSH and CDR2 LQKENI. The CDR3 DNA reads TGTGCCAGCTCTCTACAGGGAAATGAGCAGTTCTTC. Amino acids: CASSLQGNEQFF.

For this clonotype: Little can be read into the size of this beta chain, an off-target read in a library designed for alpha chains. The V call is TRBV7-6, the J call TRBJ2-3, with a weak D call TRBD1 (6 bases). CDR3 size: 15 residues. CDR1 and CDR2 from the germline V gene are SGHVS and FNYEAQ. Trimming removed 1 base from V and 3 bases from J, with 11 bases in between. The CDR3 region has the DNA TGTGCCAGCAGCTTAGTGCAGGGGAGAACAGATACGCAGTATTTT. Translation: CASSLVQGRTDTQYF.

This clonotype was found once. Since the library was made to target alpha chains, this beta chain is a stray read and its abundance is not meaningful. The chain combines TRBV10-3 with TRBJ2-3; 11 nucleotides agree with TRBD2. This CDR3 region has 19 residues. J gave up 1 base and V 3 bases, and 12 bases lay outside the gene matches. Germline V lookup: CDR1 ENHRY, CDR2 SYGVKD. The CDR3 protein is CAISENSGGAIFGTDTQYF. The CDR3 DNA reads TGTGCCATCAGTGAAAATAGCGGGGGGGCGATTTTTGGCACAGATACGCAGTATTTT.

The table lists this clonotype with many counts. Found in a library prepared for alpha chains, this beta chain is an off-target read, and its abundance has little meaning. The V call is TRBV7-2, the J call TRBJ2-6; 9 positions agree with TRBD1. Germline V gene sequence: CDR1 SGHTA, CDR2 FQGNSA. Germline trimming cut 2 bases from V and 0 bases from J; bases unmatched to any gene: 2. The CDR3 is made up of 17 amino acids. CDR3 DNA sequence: TGTGCCAGCAGCTTAATGACAGGGGGCTCTGGGGCCAACGTCCTGACTTTC. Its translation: CASSLMTGGSGANVLTF.

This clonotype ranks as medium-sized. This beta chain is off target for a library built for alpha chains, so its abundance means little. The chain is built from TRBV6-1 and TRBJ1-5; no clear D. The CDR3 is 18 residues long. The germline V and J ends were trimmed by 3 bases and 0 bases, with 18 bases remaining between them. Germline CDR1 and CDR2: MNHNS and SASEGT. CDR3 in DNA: TGTGCCAGCAGTGACCGACCCTGGGTCTCGACTAGCAATCAGCCCCAGCATTTT. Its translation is CASSDRPWVSTSNQPQHF.

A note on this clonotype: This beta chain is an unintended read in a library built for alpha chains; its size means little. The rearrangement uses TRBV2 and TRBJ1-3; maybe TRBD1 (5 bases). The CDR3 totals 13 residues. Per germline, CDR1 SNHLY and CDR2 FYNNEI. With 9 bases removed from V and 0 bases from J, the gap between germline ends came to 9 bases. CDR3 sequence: CASRGDSGNTIYF. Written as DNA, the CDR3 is TGTGCCAGTAGGGGAGACTCTGGAAACACCATATATTTT.

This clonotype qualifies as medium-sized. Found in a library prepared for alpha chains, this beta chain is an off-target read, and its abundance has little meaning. CDR3 sequence reads: CASSPQYSNQPQHF. The CDR3 DNA reads as TGTGCCAGCTCACCGCAGTATAGCAATCAGCCCCAGCATTTT. The V and J genes are TRBV18 and TRBJ1-5; D remains ambiguous. The CDR3 has 14 residues. Germline V CDR1 and CDR2: KGHSH, LQKENI. Trimming left V 3 bases short and J 0 bases short, with 6 bases between.

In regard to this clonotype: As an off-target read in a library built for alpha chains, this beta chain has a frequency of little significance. CDR3 sequence reads: CASSHPTPGGVTAGNTIYF. CDR3 DNA: TGCGCCAGCAGCCACCCCACTCCTGGCGGGGTCACCGCTGGAAACACCATATATTTT. This chain connects TRBV4-1 to TRBJ1-3; D not certain. Trimming pared 3 bases from V and 2 bases from J, leaving 23 bases between. The CDR3 has 19 residues. The germline V gene has CDR1 MGHRA and CDR2 YSYEKL.

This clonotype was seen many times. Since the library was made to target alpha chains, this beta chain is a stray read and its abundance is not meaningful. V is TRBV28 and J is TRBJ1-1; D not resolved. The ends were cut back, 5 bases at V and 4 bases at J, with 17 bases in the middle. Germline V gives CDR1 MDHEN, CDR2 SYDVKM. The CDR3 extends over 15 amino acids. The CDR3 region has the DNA TGTGCCAGCAGTCTTCCCGCGGGGAGGGCCACTGAAGCTTTCTTT. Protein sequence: CASSLPAGRATEAFF.

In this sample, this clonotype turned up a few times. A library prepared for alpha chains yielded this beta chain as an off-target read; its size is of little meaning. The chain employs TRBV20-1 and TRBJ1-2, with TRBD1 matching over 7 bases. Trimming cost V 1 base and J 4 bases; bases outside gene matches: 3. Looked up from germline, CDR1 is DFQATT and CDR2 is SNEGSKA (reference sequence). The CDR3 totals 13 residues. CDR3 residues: CSARVRDSYGYTF. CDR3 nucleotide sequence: TGCAGTGCTAGAGTGCGGGACAGCTATGGCTACACCTTC.

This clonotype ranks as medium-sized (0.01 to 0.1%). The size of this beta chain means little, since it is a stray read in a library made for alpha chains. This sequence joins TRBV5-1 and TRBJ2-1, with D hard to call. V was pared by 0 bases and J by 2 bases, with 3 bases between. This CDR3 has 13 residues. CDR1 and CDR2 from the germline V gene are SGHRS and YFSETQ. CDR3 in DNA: TGCGCCAGCAGCTTGGTTGCCTACAATGAGCAGTTCTTC. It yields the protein CASSLVAYNEQFF.

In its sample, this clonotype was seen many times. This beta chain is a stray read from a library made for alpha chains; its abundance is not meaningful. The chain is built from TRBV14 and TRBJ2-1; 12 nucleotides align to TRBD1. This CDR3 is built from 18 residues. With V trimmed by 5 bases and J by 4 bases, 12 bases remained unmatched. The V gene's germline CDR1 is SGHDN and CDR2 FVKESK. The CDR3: CASSFRDRGRSGYNEQFF. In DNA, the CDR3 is TGTGCCAGCAGCTTCCGGGACAGGGGGCGTTCGGGGTACAATGAGCAGTTCTTC. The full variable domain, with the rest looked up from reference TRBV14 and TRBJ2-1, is EAGVTQFPSHSVIEKGQTVTLRCDPISGHDNLYWYRRVMGKEIKFLLHFVKESKQDESGMPNNRFLAERTGGTYSTLKVQPAELEDSGVYFCASSFRDRGRSGYNEQFFGPGTRLTVL.

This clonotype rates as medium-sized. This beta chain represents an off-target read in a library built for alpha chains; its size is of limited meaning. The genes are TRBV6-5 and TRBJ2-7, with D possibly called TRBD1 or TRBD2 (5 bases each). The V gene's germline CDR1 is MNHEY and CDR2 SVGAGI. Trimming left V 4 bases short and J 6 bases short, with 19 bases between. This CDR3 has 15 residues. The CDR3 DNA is TGTGCCAGCAGTTCCTCGGGAAGGGGTAAGGGCGAGCAGTACTTC. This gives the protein CASSSSGRGKGEQYF.

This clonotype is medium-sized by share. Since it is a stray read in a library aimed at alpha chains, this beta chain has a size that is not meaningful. CDR3 DNA: TGTGCCAGCAGTCTCAGACAGGGGGTAGCTTTCTTT. It yields the protein CASSLRQGVAFF. The J gene is TRBJ1-1, the V gene TRBV28, with 9 bases identical to TRBD1. Per the germline V gene, CDR1 is MDHEN and CDR2 is SYDVKM. CDR3 length: 12 residues. J gave up 10 bases and V 5 bases, and 5 bases lay outside the gene matches.

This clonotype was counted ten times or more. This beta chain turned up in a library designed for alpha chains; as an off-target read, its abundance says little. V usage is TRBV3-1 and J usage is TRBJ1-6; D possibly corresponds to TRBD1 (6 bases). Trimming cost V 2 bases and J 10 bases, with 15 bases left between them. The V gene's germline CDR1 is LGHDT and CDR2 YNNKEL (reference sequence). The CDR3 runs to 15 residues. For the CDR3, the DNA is TGTGCCAGCAGCCAATCAGGAATGGGGGGCTCACCCCTCCACTTT. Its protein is CASSQSGMGGSPLHF.

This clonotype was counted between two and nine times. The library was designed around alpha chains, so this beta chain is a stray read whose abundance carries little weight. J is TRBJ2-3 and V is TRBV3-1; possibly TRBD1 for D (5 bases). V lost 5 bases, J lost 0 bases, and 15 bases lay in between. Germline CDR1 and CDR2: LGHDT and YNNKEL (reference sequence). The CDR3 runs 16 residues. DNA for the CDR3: TGTGCCAGCAGCGCGCGAAGACAGCCAAGCACAGATACGCAGTATTTT. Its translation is CASSARRQPSTDTQYF.

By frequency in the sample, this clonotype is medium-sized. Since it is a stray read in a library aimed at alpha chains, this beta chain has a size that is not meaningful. CDR3: CSAKERTGRTEAFF. The CDR3, as DNA: TGCAGTGCCAAAGAACGTACAGGGCGCACTGAAGCTTTCTTT. The gene calls are TRBV20-1 and TRBJ1-1; perhaps TRBD1 as D (6 bases). Trimming removed 6 bases from V and 4 bases from J, with 18 bases in between. CDR3 length: 14 amino acids. CDR1 is DFQATT and CDR2 is SNEGSKA in the germline V gene (reference sequence).

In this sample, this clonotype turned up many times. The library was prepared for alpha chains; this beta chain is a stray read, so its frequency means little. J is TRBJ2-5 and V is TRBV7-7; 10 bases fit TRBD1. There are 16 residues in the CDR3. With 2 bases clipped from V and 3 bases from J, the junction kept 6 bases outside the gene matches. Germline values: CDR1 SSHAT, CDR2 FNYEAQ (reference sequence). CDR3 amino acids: CASSLSTGTGEETQYF. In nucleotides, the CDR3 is TGTGCCAGCAGCTTATCCACCGGGACAGGGGAAGAGACCCAGTACTTC.

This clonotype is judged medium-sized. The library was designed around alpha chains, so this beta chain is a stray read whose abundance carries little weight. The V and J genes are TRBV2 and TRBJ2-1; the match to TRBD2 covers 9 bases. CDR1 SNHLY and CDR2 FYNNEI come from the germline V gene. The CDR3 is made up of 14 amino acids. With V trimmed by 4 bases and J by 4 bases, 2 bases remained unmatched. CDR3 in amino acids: CASSGTSEYNEQFF. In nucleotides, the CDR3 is TGTGCCAGCAGTGGGACTAGCGAGTACAATGAGCAGTTCTTC.

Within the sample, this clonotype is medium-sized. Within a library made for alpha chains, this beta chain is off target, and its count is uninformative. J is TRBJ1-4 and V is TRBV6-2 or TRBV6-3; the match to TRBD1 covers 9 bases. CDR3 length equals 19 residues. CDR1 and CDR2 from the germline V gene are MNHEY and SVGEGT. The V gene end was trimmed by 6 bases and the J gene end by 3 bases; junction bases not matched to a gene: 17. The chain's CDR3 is CASRGGQGPFGGANEKLFF. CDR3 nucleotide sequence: TGTGCCAGCAGAGGGGGACAGGGCCCTTTCGGCGGAGCTAATGAAAAACTGTTTTTT.